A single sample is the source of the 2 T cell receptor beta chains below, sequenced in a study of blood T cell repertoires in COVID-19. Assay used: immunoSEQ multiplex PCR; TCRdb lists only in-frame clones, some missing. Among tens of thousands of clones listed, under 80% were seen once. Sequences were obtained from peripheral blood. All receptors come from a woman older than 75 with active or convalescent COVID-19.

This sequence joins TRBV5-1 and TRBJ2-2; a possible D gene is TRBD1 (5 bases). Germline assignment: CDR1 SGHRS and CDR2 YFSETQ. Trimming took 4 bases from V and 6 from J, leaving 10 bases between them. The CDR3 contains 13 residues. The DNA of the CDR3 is TGCGCCAGCAGCATCGACAGTGCCGGGGAGCTGTTTTTT. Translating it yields CASSIDSAGELFF.

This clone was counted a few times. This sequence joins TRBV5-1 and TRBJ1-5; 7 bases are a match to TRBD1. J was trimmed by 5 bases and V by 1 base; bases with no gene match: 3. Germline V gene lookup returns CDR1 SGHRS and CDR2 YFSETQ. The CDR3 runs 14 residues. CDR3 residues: CASSLQGGDQPQHF. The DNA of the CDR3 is TGCGCCAGCAGCTTGCAAGGGGGCGATCAGCCCCAGCATTTT.